The 16 T cell receptor beta chains reported below all come from one sample, sequenced in a study of blood T cell repertoires in COVID-19. The table came from immunoSEQ multiplex PCR; TCRdb's copy has only in-frame clones and leaves some out. The sample shows approximately 210,000 clones, about 90% of them seen only once. The material sequenced was peripheral blood. These receptors came from a man aged 30-40 years with acute or convalescent COVID-19.

This sequence joins TRBV5-1 and TRBJ2-3; TRBD2 matches at 7 bases. Germline CDR1 reads SGHRS; CDR2 reads YFSETQ. V shed 0 bases, J shed 5 bases, and the junction held 6 bases outside the gene matches. The CDR3 length is 15 residues. In nucleotides, the CDR3 is TGCGCCAGCAGCTTGGTTGCGGGGGTGAGAGATACGCAGTATTTT. Translating it yields CASSLVAGVRDTQYF.

The chain is built from TRBV27 and TRBJ2-1; D perhaps matches TRBD2 (6 bases). Germline V CDR1 and CDR2: MNHEY, SMNVEV (reference sequence). Deletions cut 0 bases from V and 2 bases from J, with 14 bases between. This CDR3 is 17 amino acids long. CDR3 in amino acids: CASSLSYRGGTYNEQFF. The CDR3 DNA is TGTGCCAGCAGTTTATCATATCGGGGAGGCACCTACAATGAGCAGTTCTTC.

This rearrangement joins TRBV28 to TRBJ2-7, with D maybe TRBD2 (5 bases). Per the germline V gene, CDR1 is MDHEN and CDR2 is SYDVKM. The V and J ends lost 2 bases and 3 bases respectively, with 11 bases between them. The CDR3 sequence is 14 residues long. CDR3 nucleotide sequence: TGTGCCAGCAGTTTACCGGGTGAGGGCTACGAGCAGTACTTC. Protein product: CASSLPGEGYEQYF. Looking up the rest from reference TRBV28 and TRBJ2-7 gives the full variable domain: DVKVTQSSRYLVKRTGEKVFLECVQDMDHENMFWYRQDPGLGLRLIYFSYDVKMKEKGDIPEGYSVSREKKERFSLILESASTNQTSMYLCASSLPGEGYEQYFGPGTRLTVT.

This clone showed up just once. The chain links TRBV23-1 to TRBJ2-5, with a weak D call TRBD1 (7 bases). TRBV23-1 is placed among ORFs of uncertain function. V dropped 2 bases and J dropped 3 bases, with 25 bases sitting between them. The CDR3 loop spans 19 amino acids. CDR3 loop: CASSQPAGVQGGDEETQYF. For the CDR3, the DNA is TGCGCCAGCAGTCAACCCGCCGGCGTCCAGGGGGGCGACGAAGAGACCCAGTACTTC.

V is TRBV7-8 and J is TRBJ1-6, with TRBD1 matching 7 bases. Germline CDR1 is SGHVS and CDR2 is FQNEAQ. The CDR3 length is 14 residues. The V segment lost 5 bases and the J segment 10 bases; nucleotides outside the gene matches: 8. Here the CDR3 reads CASSQGQSGSPLHF. The CDR3 DNA is TGTGCCAGCAGCCAGGGACAGTCAGGCTCACCCCTCCACTTT.

This chain joins TRBV7-8 and TRBJ2-5, with D perhaps TRBD1 (6 bases). This CDR3 spans 16 amino acids. Germline assignment: CDR1 SGHVS and CDR2 FQNEAQ. The germline V and J ends were trimmed by 1 base and 3 bases, with 15 bases remaining between them. CDR3 sequence reads: CASSLGGGRDKETQYF. In nucleotides, the CDR3 is TGTGCCAGCAGCTTAGGTGGCGGACGGGACAAAGAGACCCAGTACTTC.

The chain is built from TRBV3-1 (or the pseudogene TRBV3-2) and TRBJ1-6, with 9 bases that match TRBD1. Per germline, CDR1 LGHDT and CDR2 YNNKEL (reference sequence). The length of the CDR3 is 14 residues. V trimming: 7 bases; J trimming: 10 bases; junction bases outside the gene matches: 8. CDR3 nucleotides: TGTGCCAGCACTCTGACAGGGGGAAAATCACCCCTCCACTTT. Its protein is CASTLTGGKSPLHF.

The V gene is TRBV10-1, the J gene TRBJ2-3; 7 bases match TRBD2. Looked up from germline, CDR1 is WNHNN and CDR2 is SYGVQD (reference sequence). This CDR3 has 14 residues. The junction had 3 bases not matched to a gene; V was cut back by 1 base and J by 5 bases. For the CDR3, the DNA is TGCGCCAGCAGTGAGTACGGGGGGAAAGATACGCAGTATTTT. Protein product: CASSEYGGKDTQYF.

The CDR3 DNA sequence: TGCGCCAGCAGGCCCATCTATAGGGACAGCTCCACCGGGGAGCTGTTTTTT. The encoded protein is CASRPIYRDSSTGELFF. The chain employs TRBV5-1 and TRBJ2-2; 7 bases are a match to TRBD1. The CDR3 length is 17 residues. The V gene end was trimmed by 5 bases and the J gene end by 4 bases; junction bases not matched to a gene: 14. Germline CDR1 and CDR2: SGHRS and YFSETQ.

The chain carries TRBV9 and TRBJ1-1; 10 bases match TRBD1. This CDR3 has 15 amino acids. CDR1 and CDR2 (germline): SGDLS, YYNGEE. Trimming at V came to 0 bases and at J to 6 bases, leaving 5 bases not matched to a gene. The CDR3 nucleotides read TGTGCCAGCAGCGTAGTGGGACAGGGGTTCGCTGAAGCTTTCTTT. Translating it yields CASSVVGQGFAEAFF.

The V and J genes are TRBV28 and TRBJ2-7, with D hard to call. This CDR3 is built from 11 residues. V lost 7 bases and J 5 bases, leaving 9 bases between the germline ends. From germline, CDR1 is MDHEN and CDR2 SYDVKM. The CDR3 loop reads CASNTMNEQYF. The DNA for the CDR3 is TGTGCCAGCAACACGATGAACGAGCAGTACTTC.

This clone was detected only once. The rearrangement links TRBV27 to TRBJ1-2; D remains unclear. The CDR3 consists of 14 residues. V lost 4 bases and J lost 3, with 12 bases in between. The germline gives CDR1 MNHEY, CDR2 SMNVEV (reference sequence). The CDR3 reads CASSSNRRDYGYTF. CDR3 nucleotides: TGTGCCAGCAGTTCCAACCGGCGGGACTATGGCTACACCTTC.

The V gene is TRBV18, the J gene TRBJ2-2; D unresolved. CDR1 is KGHSH and CDR2 is LQKENI in the germline V gene. V was shortened by 6 bases and J by 1 base, with 9 bases between the two germline ends. The CDR3 spans 14 residues. DNA of the CDR3: TGTGCCAGCTCCCCCGGTCTGAACACCGGGGAGCTGTTTTTT. Residues: CASSPGLNTGELFF.

The CDR3 loop is CASSQDLVATDTQYF. In nucleotides, the CDR3 is TGCGCCAGCAGCCAAGACCTGGTTGCGACAGATACGCAGTATTTT. The genes are TRBV4-1 and TRBJ2-3; D gene uncertain. This CDR3 region has 15 residues. Germline CDR1 is MGHRA and CDR2 is YSYEKL. V was cut by 0 bases and J by 3 bases, with 10 bases left in between.

The gene calls are TRBV28 and TRBJ2-3; D is possibly TRBD2 (7 bases). The V end lost 7 bases, the J end lost 5 bases, and 19 bases lay between the germline ends. The CDR3 has 15 residues. The germline gives CDR1 MDHEN, CDR2 SYDVKM. The CDR3 region is CASMEGGAGRDTQYF. CDR3 DNA: TGTGCCAGCATGGAAGGGGGAGCGGGAAGAGATACGCAGTATTTT.

This sequence joins TRBV5-1 and TRBJ1-2, with 7 bases fitting TRBD1. Germline CDR1 is SGHRS and CDR2 is YFSETQ. This CDR3 region has 14 residues. The ends lost 0 bases at V and 6 bases at J; junction bases unmatched: 5. CDR3 coding DNA: TGCGCCAGCAGCTTGGGGGAACAGGGGAATGGCTACACCTTC. This gives the protein CASSLGEQGNGYTF.